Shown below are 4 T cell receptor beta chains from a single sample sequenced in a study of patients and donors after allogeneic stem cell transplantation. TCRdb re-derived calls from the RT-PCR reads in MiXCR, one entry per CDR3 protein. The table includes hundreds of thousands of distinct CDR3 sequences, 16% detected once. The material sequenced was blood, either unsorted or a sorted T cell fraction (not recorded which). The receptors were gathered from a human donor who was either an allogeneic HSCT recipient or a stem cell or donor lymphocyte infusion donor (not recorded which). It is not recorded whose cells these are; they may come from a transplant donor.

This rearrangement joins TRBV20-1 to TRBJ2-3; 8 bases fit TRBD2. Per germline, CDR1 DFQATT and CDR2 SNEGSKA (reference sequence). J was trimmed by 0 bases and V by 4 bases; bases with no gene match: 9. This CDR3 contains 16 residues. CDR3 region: CSANPGGSYSTDTQYF. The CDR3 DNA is TGCAGTGCTAACCCGGGGGGGTCATACAGCACAGATACGCAGTATTTT.

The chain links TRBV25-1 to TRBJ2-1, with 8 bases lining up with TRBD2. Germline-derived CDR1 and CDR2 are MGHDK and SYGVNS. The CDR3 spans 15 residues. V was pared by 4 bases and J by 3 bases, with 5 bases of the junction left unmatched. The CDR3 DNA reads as TGTGCCAGCAGTGTCACTAGCGGAATCTACAATGAGCAGTTCTTC. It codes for CASSVTSGIYNEQFF.

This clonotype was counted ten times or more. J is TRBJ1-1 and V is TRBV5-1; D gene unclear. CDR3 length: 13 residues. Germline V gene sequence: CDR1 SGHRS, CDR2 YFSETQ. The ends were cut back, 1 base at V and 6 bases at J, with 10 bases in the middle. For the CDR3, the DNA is TGCGCCAGCAGCTTGCGGGATCTCTCTGAAGCTTTCTTT. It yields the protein CASSLRDLSEAFF.

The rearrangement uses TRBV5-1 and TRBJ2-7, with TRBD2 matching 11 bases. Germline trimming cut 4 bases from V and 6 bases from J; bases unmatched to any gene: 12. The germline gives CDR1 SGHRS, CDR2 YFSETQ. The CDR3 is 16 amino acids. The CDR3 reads CASSRYTLAGGFEQYF. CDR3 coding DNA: TGCGCCAGCAGCAGATACACCCTAGCGGGAGGATTCGAGCAGTACTTC.